Presented here are 17 T cell receptor beta chains from one specimen sequenced in a study of blood T cell repertoires in COVID-19. Sequenced by immunoSEQ multiplex PCR; TCRdb stores in-frame clones only, minus some. This table has about 180,000 clones, approximately 85% appearing once. Sequencing was done on a sample of PBMCs or T cells enriched from blood (not recorded which). The receptors derive from a woman aged 25 to 39 who had recovered from COVID-19.

This chain joins TRBV19 and TRBJ2-4; D may be TRBD1 (5 bases). V was shortened by 6 bases and J by 1 base, with 16 bases between the two germline ends. The germline V gene has CDR1 LNHDA and CDR2 SQIVND (reference sequence). CDR3 length: 16 residues. The CDR3 here is CASSTPGFWAKNIQYF. The CDR3 DNA reads as TGTGCCAGTAGCACACCAGGGTTCTGGGCCAAAAACATTCAGTACTTC.

V gene TRBV5-6 combines with J gene TRBJ2-7, with D perhaps matching TRBD2 (5 bases). The CDR3 sequence is 14 residues long. Germline values: CDR1 SGHDT, CDR2 YYEEEE. The V end lost 4 bases, the J end lost 0 bases, and 11 bases lay between the germline ends. This CDR3 reads CASSRGYPSYEQYF. The CDR3 coding sequence is TGTGCCAGCAGCCGAGGGTATCCCTCCTACGAGCAGTACTTC.

This chain uses TRBV27 with TRBJ2-1, with 9 bases lining up with TRBD2. Per the germline V gene, CDR1 is MNHEY and CDR2 is SMNVEV (reference sequence). The CDR3 covers 14 residues. V shed 2 bases and J 7 bases; nucleotides not matched to a gene: 3. Here the CDR3 DNA reads TGTGCCAGCAGTTTACTAGCGGGAAGGAATGAGCAGTTCTTC. Translation gives CASSLLAGRNEQFF.

This clone was counted only a few times. The rearrangement links TRBV19 to TRBJ2-3; D remains unclear. Germline V gives CDR1 LNHDA, CDR2 SQIVND (reference sequence). The CDR3 has 13 amino acids. Between the trimmed V and J ends, which lost 3 bases and 3 bases, there was a span of 7 bases. The CDR3 here is CASSIGRTDTQYF. CDR3 DNA: TGTGCCAGTAGTATTGGCAGAACAGATACGCAGTATTTT.

This clone was seen a single time. V gene TRBV9 combines with J gene TRBJ2-5; a possible D gene is TRBD1 (6 bases). Germline-derived CDR1 and CDR2 are SGDLS and YYNGEE. The CDR3 spans 13 residues. Trimming shortened V by 4 bases and J by 5 bases, and 12 bases separated the two germline ends. Written as DNA, the CDR3 is TGTGCCAGCAGCCTCAGGGGAATGGAGACCCAGTACTTC. Translation: CASSLRGMETQYF. Full variable domain (rest looked up from reference TRBV9 and TRBJ2-5): DSGVTQTPKHLITATGQRVTLRCSPRSGDLSVYWYQQSLDQGLQFLIQYYNGEERAKGNILERFSAQQFPDLHSELNLSSLELGDSALYFCASSLRGMETQYFGPGTRLLVL.

The V call is TRBV28, the J call TRBJ2-1, with TRBD2 as a possible D gene (10 bases). CDR3 length: 23 residues. The V gene's germline CDR1 is MDHEN and CDR2 SYDVKM. Trimming shortened V by 3 bases and J by 4 bases, and 37 bases separated the two germline ends. The CDR3 DNA follows: TGTGCCAGCAGTTTTGGATACAGGGGGCAGGCTAGCGGGAGTGGTCCCAAGTACAATGAGCAGTTCTTC. Its protein is CASSFGYRGQASGSGPKYNEQFF.

The rearrangement uses TRBV30 and TRBJ2-7, with 16 bases lining up with TRBD2. The J segment lost 6 bases and the V segment lost 3 bases, leaving 8 bases of the junction unmatched. Germline CDR1 reads GTSNPN; CDR2 reads SVGIG (reference sequence). The CDR3 has 16 residues. Here the CDR3 reads CAWSSGLAGGPGEQYF. Written as DNA, the CDR3 is TGTGCCTGGAGCTCGGGACTAGCGGGAGGGCCGGGCGAGCAGTACTTC.

V is TRBV29-1 and J is TRBJ1-1, with D perhaps TRBD1 (6 bases). Deletions cut 6 bases from V and 1 base from J, with 15 bases between. The CDR3 has 14 amino acids. Germline V gene data show CDR1 as SQVTM and CDR2 as ANQGSEA. CDR3 loop: CSVSHAQGNTEAFF. DNA for the CDR3: TGCAGCGTAAGTCATGCACAGGGGAACACTGAAGCTTTCTTT.

This clone was found once. V is TRBV11-2 and J is TRBJ2-7; 11 bases line up with TRBD2. Per the germline V gene, CDR1 is SGHAT and CDR2 is FQNNGV. With V trimmed by 5 bases and J by 7 bases, 13 bases remained unmatched. The CDR3 sequence is 16 residues long. The CDR3 is CASSGGLAGGLGEQYF. CDR3 DNA: TGTGCCAGCAGCGGCGGACTAGCGGGTGGCTTGGGAGAGCAGTACTTC.

V is TRBV5-6 and J is TRBJ1-3; D unresolved. The CDR3 is 17 residues long. Germline loops: CDR1 SGHDT, CDR2 YYEEEE. Between the trimmed V and J ends, which lost 0 bases and 4 bases, there was a span of 17 bases. The CDR3 DNA follows: TGTGCCAGCAGCTTGGTGGGAGCCAACTCTGGGGGAAACACCATATATTTT. Translating it yields CASSLVGANSGGNTIYF.

The genes are TRBV27 and TRBJ2-7, with 9 bases matching TRBD1. Germline V CDR1 and CDR2: MNHEY, SMNVEV (reference sequence). This CDR3 spans 15 amino acids. V gave up 6 bases and J gave up 2 bases; unmatched junction bases: 8. CDR3: CASSPRTGVPYEQYF. The CDR3, as DNA: TGTGCCAGCAGCCCTCGGACAGGGGTGCCCTACGAGCAGTACTTC.

The chain carries TRBV7-9 and TRBJ2-2, with D perhaps matching TRBD2 (6 bases). In germline, CDR1 is SEHNR, CDR2 FQNEAQ (reference sequence). The CDR3 covers 17 residues. The V and J ends lost 5 bases and 2 bases respectively, with 18 bases between them. CDR3 loop: CASSPRGSGENTGELFF. CDR3 DNA sequence: TGTGCCAGCAGCCCAAGGGGTAGCGGAGAAAACACCGGGGAGCTGTTTTTT.

The chain is built from TRBV20-1 and TRBJ1-2; 8 bases fit TRBD1. The length of the CDR3 is 14 residues. V dropped 3 bases and J dropped 0; count of bases not matched to a gene: 3. Germline V gene lookup returns CDR1 DFQATT and CDR2 SNEGSKA (reference sequence). As DNA, the CDR3 is TGCAGTGCTAGTGGGGACAGGTCTAACTATGGCTACACCTTC. Translation: CSASGDRSNYGYTF.

V gene TRBV28 combines with J gene TRBJ1-1; weak D call: TRBD1 (5 bases). The CDR3 extends over 13 amino acids. The germline gives CDR1 MDHEN, CDR2 SYDVKM. V was clipped by 6 bases and J by 8 bases, with 16 bases between them. The CDR3 DNA follows: TGTGCCAGCAGGCGGGGGGGTCGGATGGAAGCTTTCTTT. Its translation: CASRRGGRMEAFF.

The chain joins TRBV18 to TRBJ2-5; the D gene is possibly TRBD1 (6 bases). The germline CDR1 and CDR2 sequences are KGHSH and LQKENI. There are 14 residues in the CDR3. Trimming took off 1 base at V and 5 bases at J, with 11 bases between the two ends. In nucleotides, the CDR3 is TGTGCCAGCTCACCACTCAGGGGCGATGAGACCCAGTACTTC. It encodes CASSPLRGDETQYF.

This sequence joins TRBV6-5 and TRBJ2-7; a possible D gene is TRBD2 (6 bases). Trimming removed 6 bases at V and 0 bases at J, with 15 bases between. The CDR3 totals 15 residues. The germline V gene has CDR1 MNHEY and CDR2 SVGAGI. DNA for the CDR3: TGTGCCAGCAGCGATCTAGCGCATAGCTCCTACGAGCAGTACTTC. It codes for CASSDLAHSSYEQYF.

V gene TRBV3-1 (or the pseudogene TRBV3-2) combines with J gene TRBJ1-4; D is unclear. The CDR3 consists of 13 residues. V dropped 2 bases and J dropped 8 bases, with 9 bases sitting between them. Per the germline V gene, CDR1 is LGHDT and CDR2 is YNNKEL (reference sequence). CDR3 bases: TGTGCCAGCAGCCAAACTCCGGGGGAAAAACTGTTTTTT. Its translation is CASSQTPGEKLFF.